This record looks at one TCR beta chain sequence and its context. Unique molecular identifiers were built into the TCRbeta library. MiXCR was run by TCRdb on the PCR reads, yielding one entry per CDR3 protein. The repertoire holds approximately 640,000 distinct CDR3 sequences, with around a sixth as singletons. This record belongs to a study of T-cell reconstitution after alpha-beta-depleted transplantation in children. CDR3 size: 15 residues. V lost 4 bases and J 5 bases, leaving 15 bases between the germline ends. Germline CDR1 and CDR2: KGHSH and LQKENI. The source of this sequence is a human donor who donated a stem cell graft to a child with acute myeloid leukemia. The starting material was PBMCs from the stem cell graft donor, obtained from the stem cell graft. This chain connects TRBV18 to TRBJ1-5, with D possibly matching TRBD1 (5 bases). The DNA of the CDR3 is TGTGCCAGCTCACAACAGGAGGAGGTGTATCAGCCCCAGCATTTT. This encodes CASSQQEEVYQPQHF.